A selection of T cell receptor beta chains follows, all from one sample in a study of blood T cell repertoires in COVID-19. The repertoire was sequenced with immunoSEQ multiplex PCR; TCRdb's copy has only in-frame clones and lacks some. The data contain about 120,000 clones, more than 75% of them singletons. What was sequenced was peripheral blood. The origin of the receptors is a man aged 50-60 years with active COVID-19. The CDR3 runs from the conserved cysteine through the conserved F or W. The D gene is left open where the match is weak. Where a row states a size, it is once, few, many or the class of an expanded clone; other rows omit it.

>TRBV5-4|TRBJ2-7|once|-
CASSSDRAYEQYF
TGTGCCAGCAGCTCGGACAGAGCCTACGAGCAGTACTTC
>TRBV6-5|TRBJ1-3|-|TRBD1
CASSTGQGSGNTIYF
TGTGCCAGCAGTACAGGACAGGGCTCGGGAAACACCATATATTTT
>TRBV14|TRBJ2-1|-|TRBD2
CASSRDLTSGKSNEQFF
TGTGCCAGCAGTCGAGACTTAACTAGCGGGAAGAGCAATGAGCAGTTCTTC
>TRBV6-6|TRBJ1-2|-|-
CASSSYGHTF
TGTGCCAGCAGCTCATATGGCCACACCTTC
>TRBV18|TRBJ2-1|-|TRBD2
CASSPRRTSGSYNNEQFF
TGTGCCAGCTCACCACGCCGGACTAGCGGGAGCTATAACAATGAGCAGTTCTTC
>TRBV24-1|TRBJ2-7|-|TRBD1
CATSDSGQHLTLIPYEQYF
TGTGCCACCAGTGACTCGGGACAGCACTTAACCCTGATTCCCTACGAGCAGTACTTC
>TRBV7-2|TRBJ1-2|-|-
CASSLDQGSSRGYTF
TGTGCCAGCAGCTTAGATCAGGGGAGTTCGCGGGGCTACACCTTC
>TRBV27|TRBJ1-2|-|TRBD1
CASSLLENRDRGGYTF
TGTGCCAGCAGTTTATTGGAGAACCGGGACAGGGGTGGCTACACCTTC
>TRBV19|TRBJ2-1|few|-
CASSPELFRSYNEQFF
TGTGCCAGTAGTCCGGAGCTCTTCCGCTCCTACAATGAGCAGTTCTTC
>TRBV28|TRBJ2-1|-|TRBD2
CASRHSSGRPYNEQFF
TGTGCCAGCAGGCATAGTAGCGGGAGGCCCTACAATGAGCAGTTCTTC
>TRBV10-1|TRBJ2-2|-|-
CASTDRTDTGELFF
TGCGCCAGCACCGACCGGACAGATACCGGGGAGCTGTTTTTT
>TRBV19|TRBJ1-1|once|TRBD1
CASSPPGQGAEAFF
TGTGCCAGTAGTCCCCCGGGACAGGGGGCTGAAGCTTTCTTT
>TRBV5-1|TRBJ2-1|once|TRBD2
CASSVTSGEYNEQFF
TGCGCCAGCAGCGTGACTAGCGGGGAATACAATGAGCAGTTCTTC
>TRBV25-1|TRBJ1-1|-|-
CASSPAGYTEAFF
TGTGCCAGCAGCCCGGCGGGGTACACTGAAGCTTTCTTT
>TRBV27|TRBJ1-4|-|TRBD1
CASRSTGRNEKLFF
TGTGCCAGCAGGTCGACAGGGAGGAACGAAAAACTGTTTTTT
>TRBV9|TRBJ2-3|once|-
CASSAYALAATDTQYF
TGTGCCAGCAGCGCGTACGCACTAGCTGCCACAGATACGCAGTATTTT
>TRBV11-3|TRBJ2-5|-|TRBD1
CASSPTGSRETQYF
TGTGCCAGCAGCCCGACAGGGTCGCGAGAGACCCAGTACTTC
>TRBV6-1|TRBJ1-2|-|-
CASSERPYDGYTF
TGTGCCAGCAGTGAGAGGCCGTACGATGGCTACACCTTC
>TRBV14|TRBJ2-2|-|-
CASSHLRTGELFF
TGTGCCAGCAGCCACCTGCGGACCGGGGAGCTGTTTTTT
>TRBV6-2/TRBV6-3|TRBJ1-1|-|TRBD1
CASSRQGVATEAFF
TGTGCCAGCAGTCGACAGGGGGTAGCAACTGAAGCTTTCTTT
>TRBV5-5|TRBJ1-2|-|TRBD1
CASSPSTGEDYGYTF
TGTGCCAGCAGCCCTTCGACAGGGGAAGACTATGGCTACACCTTC
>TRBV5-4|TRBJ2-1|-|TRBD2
CASSTGLAGGGDNEQFF
TGTGCCAGCAGCACCGGACTAGCGGGAGGTGGTGACAATGAGCAGTTCTTC
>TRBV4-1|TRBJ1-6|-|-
CASSPEVRRSYNSPLHF
TGCGCCAGCAGCCCGGAGGTACGGCGCTCCTATAATTCACCCCTCCACTTT
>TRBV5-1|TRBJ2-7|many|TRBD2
CASSYTSGGAYEQYF
TGCGCCAGCAGCTATACTAGCGGGGGGGCCTACGAGCAGTACTTC
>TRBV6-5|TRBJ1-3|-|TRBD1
CASLEQGTGNTIYF
TGTGCCAGTTTAGAACAGGGGACTGGAAACACCATATATTTT
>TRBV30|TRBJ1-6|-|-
CAWRKGLTQPNNSPLHF
TGTGCCTGGAGAAAGGGGCTTACACAACCAAATAATTCACCCCTCCACTTT
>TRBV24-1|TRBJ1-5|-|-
CATSDQGPNQPQHF
TGTGCCACCAGTGATCAGGGGCCCAATCAGCCCCAGCATTTT
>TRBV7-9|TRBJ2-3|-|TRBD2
CASSLISGGGTDTQYF
TGTGCCAGCAGCTTAATCTCCGGGGGGGGCACAGATACGCAGTATTTT
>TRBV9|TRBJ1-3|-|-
CASSVGYYEGPGNTIYF
TGTGCCAGCAGCGTAGGGTACTACGAGGGCCCTGGAAACACCATATATTTT
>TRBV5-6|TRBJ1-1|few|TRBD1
CASSFWDRGNTEAFF
TGTGCCAGCAGCTTCTGGGACAGGGGGAACACTGAAGCTTTCTTT
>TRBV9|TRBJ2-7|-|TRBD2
CASSVASGGEQYF
TGTGCCAGCAGCGTAGCTAGCGGGGGGGAGCAGTACTTC
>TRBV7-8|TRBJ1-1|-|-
CASSLGTANTEAFF
TGTGCCAGCAGCTTAGGTACAGCGAACACTGAAGCTTTCTTT
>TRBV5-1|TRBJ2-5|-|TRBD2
CASSPGLAGETQYF
TGCGCCAGCAGCCCGGGACTAGCGGGAGAGACCCAGTACTTC
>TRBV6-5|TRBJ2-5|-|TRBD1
CASRQGTGQETQYF
TGTGCCAGCAGGCAGGGGACAGGTCAAGAGACCCAGTACTTC
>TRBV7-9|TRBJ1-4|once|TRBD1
CASSFGQGHEKLFF
TGTGCCAGCAGCTTCGGACAGGGGCATGAAAAACTGTTTTTT
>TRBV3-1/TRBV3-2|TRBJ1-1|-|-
CASSQVSGNTEAFF
TGTGCCAGCAGCCAAGTTTCAGGGAACACTGAAGCTTTCTTT
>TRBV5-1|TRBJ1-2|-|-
CASSLAGGELHGYTF
TGCGCCAGCAGCTTGGCCGGAGGAGAGTTACATGGCTACACCTTC
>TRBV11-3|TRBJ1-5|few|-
CASSFSYSDYSNQPQHF
TGTGCCAGCAGCTTTTCTTATTCAGATTATAGCAATCAGCCCCAGCATTTT
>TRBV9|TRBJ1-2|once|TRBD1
CASSVNRGYGYTF
TGTGCCAGCAGCGTAAACAGGGGCTATGGCTACACCTTC
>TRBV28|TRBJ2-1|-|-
CASKAGFYNEQFF
TGTGCCAGCAAGGCGGGGTTCTACAATGAGCAGTTCTTC
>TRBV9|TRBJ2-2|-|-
CASSVGGVHTGELFF
TGTGCCAGCAGCGTAGGGGGGGTTCACACCGGGGAGCTGTTTTTT